This is a list of T cell receptor beta chains from one sample in a study of blood T cell repertoires in COVID-19. TCRdb keeps only in-frame clones here, not all; method: immunoSEQ multiplex PCR. The data contain about 55,000 clones, just over 90% of them singletons. The specimen was peripheral blood. These receptor sequences come from a man aged 35-49 years with acute or convalescent COVID-19. Each CDR3 is given with its conserved first and last residue. A D gene is named only where the DNA matches it firmly. Clone sizes are given selectively: once, few, many, or a class where the clone is expanded.

J,D,V,size,CDR3,DNA
TRBJ1-1,NA,TRBV7-2,NA,CASSLVSYTEAFF,TGTGCCAGCAGCTTAGTAAGCTACACTGAAGCTTTCTTT
TRBJ2-1,TRBD2,TRBV30,NA,CAGTSGAYNEQFF,TGTGCCGGAACTAGCGGGGCCTACAATGAGCAGTTCTTC
TRBJ2-2,TRBD1,TRBV24-1,NA,CATSNRGNTGELFF,TGTGCCACCAGTAACAGGGGGAACACCGGGGAGCTGTTTTTT
TRBJ1-2,NA,TRBV4-2,NA,CASSQEPGHSNYGYTF,TGTGCCAGCAGCCAAGAGCCAGGACATTCTAACTATGGCTACACCTTC
TRBJ1-4,NA,TRBV7-9,NA,CASRPGRVQAAFDEKLFF,TGTGCCAGCCGGCCCGGAAGGGTACAGGCCGCTTTCGATGAAAAACTGTTTTTT
TRBJ2-1,NA,TRBV9,NA,CASSVDRDEQFF,TGTGCCAGCAGCGTAGATCGGGATGAGCAGTTCTTC
TRBJ2-7,TRBD1,TRBV11-2,NA,CASRHVRGTSYEQYF,TGTGCCAGCAGGCATGTCAGGGGGACCTCCTACGAGCAGTACTTC
TRBJ1-5,NA,TRBV27,NA,CASSLSKGDGQPQHF,TGTGCCAGCAGTTTATCGAAAGGGGATGGTCAGCCCCAGCATTTT
TRBJ1-2,TRBD1,TRBV24-1,NA,CATGTGANYGYTF,TGTGCCACCGGGACAGGGGCTAACTATGGCTACACCTTC
TRBJ2-2,TRBD1,TRBV27,NA,CASSFSGQGRSTGELFF,TGTGCCAGCAGCTTCTCAGGACAGGGGCGAAGCACCGGGGAGCTGTTTTTT
TRBJ2-7,TRBD2,TRBV6-1,NA,CASSEPTSVSYEQYF,TGTGCCAGCAGTGAACCGACTAGCGTCTCCTACGAGCAGTACTTC
TRBJ1-1,NA,TRBV7-8,NA,CASSLQIANTEAFF,TGTGCCAGCAGCTTACAGATAGCGAACACTGAAGCTTTCTTT
TRBJ2-7,TRBD1,TRBV2,once,CASTLRTGPSYEQYF,TGTGCCAGCACTCTAAGGACAGGACCCTCCTACGAGCAGTACTTC
TRBJ2-7,TRBD2,TRBV6-5,NA,CASSPWGSGTHEQYF,TGTGCCAGCAGTCCCTGGGGTAGCGGGACCCACGAGCAGTACTTC
TRBJ2-3,NA,TRBV7-2,NA,CASSLDAGTDTQYF,TGTGCCAGCAGCTTAGATGCGGGGACAGATACGCAGTATTTT
TRBJ1-4,NA,TRBV4-3,NA,CASSQGQGGRKLFF,TGCGCCAGCAGCCAAGGCCAGGGAGGACGAAAACTGTTTTTT
TRBJ2-5,TRBD2,TRBV7-2,once,CASSFPPGTSGLQETQYF,TGTGCCAGCAGCTTTCCGCCCGGGACTAGCGGGCTTCAAGAGACCCAGTACTTC
TRBJ1-1,TRBD1,TRBV18,NA,CASSPLHRGEKNTEAFF,TGTGCCAGCTCACCACTACACAGGGGGGAGAAGAACACTGAAGCTTTCTTT
TRBJ2-3,NA,TRBV10-3,NA,CNHRSTDTQYF,TGTAACCATCGGAGCACAGATACGCAGTATTTT
TRBJ1-2,TRBD1,TRBV6-5,NA,CASSSTGGAANYGYTF,TGTGCCAGCAGTTCGACAGGGGGCGCCGCTAACTATGGCTACACCTTC
TRBJ2-1,NA,TRBV7-3,NA,CASSFSRYNEQFF,TGTGCCAGCAGCTTCTCACGGTACAATGAGCAGTTCTTC
TRBJ1-2,NA,TRBV7-2,NA,CASSTGMNYGYTF,TGTGCCAGCAGCACCGGGATGAACTATGGCTACACCTTC
TRBJ2-7,TRBD2,TRBV30,NA,CASLSGTSGRGYEQYF,TGTGCCTCCCTTTCCGGGACTAGCGGGAGGGGCTACGAGCAGTACTTC
TRBJ2-1,TRBD2,TRBV5-1,NA,CASSLEAGHNEQFF,TGCGCCAGCAGCTTGGAAGCGGGACACAATGAGCAGTTCTTC
TRBJ2-1,TRBD2,TRBV5-1,NA,CASSIPLANEQFF,TGCGCCAGCAGCATCCCACTAGCGAATGAGCAGTTCTTC
TRBJ2-2,TRBD1,TRBV7-9,NA,CASSLLLARTGGNTGELFF,TGTGCCAGCAGCTTACTCCTTGCTCGGACAGGGGGCAACACCGGGGAGCTGTTTTTT
TRBJ2-7,TRBD2,TRBV5-4,NA,CASRLAGGPSEQYF,TGTGCCAGCAGGCTAGCGGGAGGGCCGTCCGAGCAGTACTTC
TRBJ1-1,NA,TRBV18,NA,CASSAKSRGGMNTEAFF,TGTGCCAGCTCAGCAAAATCCAGGGGAGGGATGAACACTGAAGCTTTCTTT
TRBJ1-3,TRBD1,TRBV29-1,once,CSARTGGVTSDTIYF,TGCAGCGCCCGGACAGGGGGAGTTACGTCGGACACCATATATTTT
TRBJ1-5,TRBD1,TRBV4-1,NA,CASSQGTDSNQPQHF,TGCGCCAGCAGCCAGGGGACAGATAGCAATCAGCCCCAGCATTTT
TRBJ2-7,TRBD2,TRBV5-4,few,CASSLGVASGSYEQYF,TGTGCCAGCAGCTTGGGGGTCGCTAGCGGGAGCTACGAGCAGTACTTC
TRBJ1-4,NA,TRBV10-2,NA,CASMSIATNEKLFF,TGCGCCAGCATGTCGATTGCGACTAATGAAAAACTGTTTTTT
TRBJ2-7,TRBD2,TRBV19,NA,CASSRYSSGSSYEQYF,TGTGCCAGTAGTCGCTACTCTAGCGGGAGCTCCTACGAGCAGTACTTC
TRBJ2-1,NA,TRBV18,NA,CASSLADSYYNEQFF,TGTGCCAGCTCACTCGCCGACTCGTACTACAATGAGCAGTTCTTC
TRBJ2-6,NA,TRBV27,NA,CASKNTDSGANVLTF,TGTGCCAGCAAGAACACCGACTCTGGGGCCAACGTCCTGACTTTC
TRBJ1-1,NA,TRBV19,NA,CASSIARLNTEAFF,TGTGCCAGTAGTATAGCCAGGCTGAACACTGAAGCTTTCTTT
TRBJ1-4,TRBD1,TRBV18,NA,CASSPRQGHEKLFF,TGTGCCAGCTCACCTCGACAGGGTCATGAAAAACTGTTTTTT